The 12 T cell receptor beta chains below all came from one sample that was sequenced in a study of long-term antiretroviral therapy in people with HIV. This was the immunoSEQ v3.0 assay at survey level. Generated by immunoSEQ multiplex PCR, the TCRdb table keeps only in-frame clones and is missing some. The table lists 15,000 to 20,000 clones, around 84% of them singletons. Sequenced material: unsorted PBMCs, taken 0.1 years after starting antiretroviral therapy. The receptors were sampled from a man aged 18 to 29 with HIV.

V usage is TRBV2 and J usage is TRBJ2-1, with 8 positions matching TRBD2. The CDR3 is 15 amino acids. Germline CDR1 SNHLY, CDR2 FYNNEI. V was pared by 6 bases and J by 5 bases, with 9 bases of the junction left unmatched. The CDR3 sequence: CASRFSGIGDNEQFF. The CDR3 region has the DNA TGTGCCAGCAGGTTTAGCGGGATTGGTGACAATGAGCAGTTCTTC.

The chain is built from TRBV4-3 and TRBJ2-7; 7 positions match TRBD2. V lost 0 bases, J lost 0 bases, and 5 bases stayed unmatched. Germline assignment: CDR1 LGHNA and CDR2 YSLEER. The CDR3 runs 16 residues. The CDR3 sequence: CASSQDWRGSSYEQYF. CDR3 sequence (DNA): TGCGCCAGCAGCCAAGATTGGCGGGGGTCCTCCTACGAGCAGTACTTC.

V gene TRBV29-1 combines with J gene TRBJ2-1; 13 positions agree with TRBD2. This CDR3 has 15 residues. With 4 bases clipped from V and 10 bases from J, the junction kept 10 bases outside the gene matches. Germline lookup yields CDR1 SQVTM and CDR2 ANQGSEA. In nucleotides, the CDR3 is TGCAGCGTTGCATCGGGACTAGCGGGAAGGAGCGAGCAGTTCTTC. This translates into CSVASGLAGRSEQFF.

The rearrangement joins TRBV4-2 to TRBJ2-1; D perhaps matches TRBD2 (6 bases). This CDR3 has 15 amino acids. The germline V gene encodes CDR1 LGHNA and CDR2 YNFKEQ. V was cut by 3 bases and J by 1 base, with 10 bases left in between. The CDR3 loop reads CASSQEGRSYNEQFF. CDR3 bases: TGTGCCAGCAGCCAGGAGGGACGTTCCTACAATGAGCAGTTCTTC.

The chain has TRBV29-1 and TRBJ2-1; 13 nucleotides line up with TRBD2. This CDR3 has 17 amino acids. Germline values: CDR1 SQVTM, CDR2 ANQGSEA. V dropped 4 bases and J dropped 0; count of bases not matched to a gene: 6. The CDR3 sequence: CSVARLAGGYSYNEQFF. CDR3 coding DNA: TGCAGCGTTGCCCGACTAGCGGGAGGCTACTCCTACAATGAGCAGTTCTTC.

This rearrangement joins TRBV6-5 to TRBJ1-2; 9 bases match TRBD1. CDR3 length: 15 residues. Germline loops: CDR1 MNHEY, CDR2 SVGAGI. J gave up 7 bases and V 6 bases, and 12 bases lay outside the gene matches. This chain's CDR3 is CASSSRDRVILGYTF. The CDR3 nucleotides read TGTGCCAGCAGCTCCCGGGACAGGGTGATTCTTGGCTACACCTTC.

The genes are TRBV29-1 and TRBJ2-7; the D gene could be TRBD1 or TRBD2 (5 bases each). Trimming removed 4 bases from V and 3 bases from J, with 13 bases in between. The CDR3 extends over 13 amino acids. Germline CDR1 is SQVTM and CDR2 is ANQGSEA. The CDR3 DNA follows: TGCAGCGTTGTTCTCTCAGGGAGCTACGAGCAGTACTTC. This codes for CSVVLSGSYEQYF.

V and J are TRBV6-1 and TRBJ2-2, with D unclear. V dropped 8 bases and J dropped 4 bases, with 14 bases sitting between them. Germline V gene lookup returns CDR1 MNHNS and CDR2 SASEGT. The CDR3 loop spans 14 amino acids. The DNA of the CDR3 is TGTGCCAGCTCGCCCTTTACCCGCACCGGGGAGCTGTTTTTT. This sequence encodes CASSPFTRTGELFF.

To note about this clone: One junction end disagrees with the germline gene, perhaps due to a read error. DNA for the CDR3: TGCAGTGCTAGAGATCAGGCCTTTGAGCACTTC. Encoded protein: CSARDQAFEHF. The chain is built from TRBV20-1 and TRBJ2-7, with D uncertain. CDR1 is DFQATT and CDR2 is SNEGSKA in the germline V gene (reference sequence). There are 11 residues in the CDR3.

V and J are TRBV18 and TRBJ1-5, with D possibly TRBD1 on 5 matching bases. CDR1 KGHSH and CDR2 LQKENI come from the germline V gene. This CDR3 has 14 amino acids. V was cut by 3 bases and J by 6 bases, with 12 bases left in between. The CDR3 protein is CASSPGHPGQPQHF. The CDR3 coding sequence is TGTGCCAGCTCACCCGGACACCCCGGTCAGCCCCAGCATTTT.

This chain joins TRBV6-5 and TRBJ1-5; 8 nucleotides align to TRBD1. The germline CDR1 and CDR2 sequences are MNHEY and SVGAGI. This CDR3 has 14 amino acids. V trimming: 6 bases; J trimming: 6 bases; junction bases outside the gene matches: 7. CDR3 in amino acids: CASSSRTGLQPQHF. In nucleotides, the CDR3 is TGTGCCAGCAGCTCCCGGACAGGGCTTCAGCCCCAGCATTTT.

The chain is built from TRBV19 and TRBJ2-2; D is unclear. V dropped 6 bases and J dropped 1 base, with 9 bases sitting between them. Per germline, CDR1 LNHDA and CDR2 SQIVND (reference sequence). The CDR3 totals 14 residues. The CDR3 region is CASRGSMNTGELFF. The CDR3 DNA follows: TGTGCCAGTAGGGGCTCTATGAACACCGGGGAGCTGTTTTTT. Full variable domain (outside the CDR3, taken from reference TRBV19 and TRBJ2-2): DGGITQSPKYLFRKEGQNVTLSCEQNLNHDAMYWYRQDPGQGLRLIYYSQIVNDFQKGDIAEGYSVSREKKESFPLTVTSAQKNPTAFYLCASRGSMNTGELFFGEGSRLTVL.